This TCR beta chain came from a study of control samples from healthy donors and cancer patients (dated by TCRdb to the early 2020s). CDR1 and CDR2 are drawn from the germline V gene: SGHVS, FQNEAQ. The CDR3 spans 12 residues, from the cysteine through the phenylalanine. The CDR3 DNA has 36 bases and is translated from base 1. The junction carries 7 bases between V and J, which are trimmed by 1 base and 7 bases respectively. The method behind the library was the immunoSEQ multiplex PCR assay. This immuneACCESS table, as held by TCRdb, lists in-frame sequences with V and J called but not all clones. Of the missing ones, under half trace to an unresolved V gene in checked studies; the others have no known cause. Here the sample has approximately 180,000 clones; 90% to 95% occur a single time. Together, the top ten hold about 1.4% of the sample. A note on this clone: The specificity of this receptor is unknown. No base quality information exists; no much larger clone differs at one position.

The receptor was derived from a woman aged 18-30 years in good health. Here the chain combines TRBV7-8 and TRBJ1-1; confidence is insufficient to name the D gene. Input material: blood. The nucleotide sequence is given as TGTGCCAGCAGCTTAGACCAGGTTGAAGCTTTCTTT. Its product reads: CASSLDQVEAFF.